The 25 T cell receptor beta chains given below trace back to one sample, sequenced in a study of blood T cell repertoires in COVID-19 (dated by TCRdb to about 2020). The protocol used for the library was the immunoSEQ multiplex PCR assay. TCRdb mirrors the immuneACCESS table, restricted to in-frame sequences. Some clones are absent from its copies; in checked studies, under half trace to an unresolved V gene, and the reason for the others is unknown. The sample table lists fewer than 500,000 clones, 70% to 90% of them with a count of one. The ten top clones hold more than 0.7% of the sample. Sequenced: peripheral blood. These receptors all come from a man between 18 and 35 years old with COVID-19, enrolled during active disease.

The CDR3 spells CASSQGGLAAEQYF. In DNA form, the CDR3 reads TGTGCCAGCAGCCAGGGGGGACTAGCGGCGGAGCAGTACTTC. V gene TRBV7-9 combines with J gene TRBJ2-7; 11 bases are shared with TRBD2. The length of the CDR3 is 14 residues. Trimming cost V 5 bases and J 7 bases; bases outside gene matches: 7. Germline V gene sequence: CDR1 SEHNR, CDR2 FQNEAQ (reference sequence).

V and J are TRBV29-1 and TRBJ1-2, with 7 positions matching TRBD1. Per germline, CDR1 SQVTM and CDR2 ANQGSEA. This CDR3 has 13 amino acids. J was trimmed by 3 bases and V by 6 bases; bases with no gene match: 7. The CDR3 DNA sequence: TGCAGCGTGGACCCCGGACAGGACTATGGCTACACCTTC. Translated: CSVDPGQDYGYTF.

The V gene is TRBV18, the J gene TRBJ2-5; D not resolved. Germline CDR1 is KGHSH and CDR2 is LQKENI. This CDR3 has 15 residues. The V end was cut by 6 bases, the J end by 3 bases, with 17 bases between. The CDR3 protein is CASSKNRVPEETQYF. The CDR3 DNA follows: TGTGCCAGCTCCAAAAACCGGGTCCCCGAAGAGACCCAGTACTTC.

This chain joins TRBV30 and TRBJ2-3; tentatively, D is TRBD2 (6 bases). With 4 bases removed from V and 2 bases from J, the gap between germline ends came to 25 bases. Germline V gene lookup returns CDR1 GTSNPN and CDR2 SVGIG (reference sequence). This CDR3 has 18 residues. CDR3 residues: CAWNKKGSAAGLTDTQYF. DNA for the CDR3: TGTGCCTGGAACAAGAAGGGGAGTGCGGCGGGACTCACAGATACGCAGTATTTT.

As for this clone: This same CDR3 is encoded by further DNA sequences in the sample. The V call is TRBV18, the J call TRBJ1-1, with 11 positions matching TRBD1. The V segment lost 4 bases and the J segment 4 bases; nucleotides outside the gene matches: 2. This CDR3 comprises 14 residues. The germline CDR1 and CDR2 sequences are KGHSH and LQKENI. The CDR3 sequence is CASSLGQGATEAFF. The CDR3 DNA reads TGTGCCAGCTCACTCGGACAGGGGGCCACTGAAGCTTTCTTT.

The chain combines TRBV7-9 with TRBJ1-2; D might be TRBD1 (6 bases). Germline V gene sequence: CDR1 SEHNR, CDR2 FQNEAQ (reference sequence). Trimming left V 5 bases short and J 8 bases short, with 12 bases between. This CDR3 has 12 amino acids. The CDR3 region is CASSPGTSGYTF. The CDR3 bases are TGTGCCAGCAGCCCCGGGACATCGGGCTACACCTTC.

This chain uses TRBV24-1 with TRBJ2-1, with 12 bases lining up with TRBD2. V trimming: 3 bases; J trimming: 2 bases; junction bases outside the gene matches: 10. This CDR3 is built from 19 residues. Germline V gives CDR1 KGHDR, CDR2 SFDVKD. The DNA of the CDR3 is TGTGCCACCAGTGATCCCGGAGTCTCTAGCGGGAGGGCCTACAATGAGCAGTTCTTC. This sequence encodes CATSDPGVSSGRAYNEQFF.

The chain joins TRBV7-9 to TRBJ1-1; tentatively, D is TRBD1 (5 bases). Germline V gene lookup returns CDR1 SEHNR and CDR2 FQNEAQ (reference sequence). This CDR3 has 13 residues. Trimming cost V 5 bases and J 6 bases, with 13 bases left between them. This chain's CDR3 is CASSLPGGAEAFF. For the CDR3, the DNA is TGTGCCAGCAGCCTCCCGGGGGGTGCTGAAGCTTTCTTT.

This clone was seen only once. The V call is TRBV18, the J call TRBJ2-3; D might be TRBD2 (6 bases). Per germline, CDR1 KGHSH and CDR2 LQKENI. This CDR3 has 14 amino acids. V was pared by 4 bases and J by 4 bases, with 12 bases between. Here the CDR3 DNA reads TGTGCCAGCTCACGCGGGGTCGGTGCAGATACGCAGTATTTT. Translation: CASSRGVGADTQYF.

As DNA, the CDR3 is TGTGCCAGCAGCTTAAGGGACAGGATTAATTCACCCCTCCACTTT. Amino acid sequence: CASSLRDRINSPLHF. J is TRBJ1-6 and V is TRBV7-9, with TRBD1 matching over 8 bases. The germline V gene has CDR1 SEHNR and CDR2 FQNEAQ (reference sequence). There are 15 residues in the CDR3. Trimming at V came to 2 bases and at J to 6 bases, leaving 3 bases not matched to a gene. Drawing the rest from reference TRBV7-9 and TRBJ1-6, the complete variable domain is DTGVSQNPRHKITKRGQNVTFRCDPISEHNRLYWYRQTLGQGPEFLTYFQNEAQLEKSRLLSDRFSAERPKGSFSTLEIQRTEQGDSAMYLCASSLRDRINSPLHFGNGTRLTVT.

V usage is TRBV10-3 and J usage is TRBJ2-3, with TRBD2 matching over 10 bases. CDR1 is ENHRY, CDR2 SYGVKD, per germline. The CDR3 loop spans 17 amino acids. The V and J ends lost 3 bases and 1 base, in that order; junction bases with no gene match: 7. The CDR3 DNA follows: TGTGCCATCAGTGAAAAGGCTAGCGGGAGCCGCACAGATACGCAGTATTTT. Residues: CAISEKASGSRTDTQYF.

This clone was counted between two and nine times. This chain connects TRBV27 to TRBJ2-7, with D perhaps matching TRBD2 (6 bases). This CDR3 region has 15 residues. Germline loops: CDR1 MNHEY, CDR2 SMNVEV (reference sequence). The V end lost 4 bases, the J end lost 1 base, and 14 bases lay between the germline ends. The DNA for the CDR3 is TGTGCCAGCAGTTGGTCCGGGAGTCTATCCTACGAGCAGTACTTC. Translating it yields CASSWSGSLSYEQYF.

V is TRBV7-9 and J is TRBJ1-6, with 7 bases matching TRBD1. The CDR3 is 13 amino acids. Germline lookup yields CDR1 SEHNR and CDR2 FQNEAQ (reference sequence). V was pared by 1 base and J by 10 bases, with 1 base of the junction left unmatched. Here the CDR3 DNA reads TGTGCCAGCAGCTTAGACAGGGGCTCACCCCTCCACTTT. Its protein product is CASSLDRGSPLHF.

The chain recombines TRBV19 with TRBJ2-5; 8 nucleotides align to TRBD1. The CDR3 consists of 16 residues. Losses at the gene ends were 5 bases for V and 4 bases for J; bases not matched to a gene: 12. Germline V gene sequence: CDR1 LNHDA, CDR2 SQIVND (reference sequence). The CDR3 sequence is CASSSAYLTGAETQYF. The CDR3 DNA follows: TGTGCCAGTAGTTCCGCATACTTGACAGGGGCAGAGACCCAGTACTTC.

This sequence joins TRBV3-1 (or the pseudogene TRBV3-2) and TRBJ2-7; D remains ambiguous. Per the germline V gene, CDR1 is LGHDT and CDR2 is YNNKEL (reference sequence). The CDR3 runs to 15 residues. Trimming removed 1 base at V and 3 bases at J, with 13 bases between. This CDR3 reads CASSQGPMGSYEQYF. The CDR3 nucleotides are TGTGCCAGCAGCCAAGGTCCCATGGGCAGCTACGAGCAGTACTTC.

The chain employs TRBV4-1 and TRBJ2-7; 12 nucleotides align to TRBD2. The length of the CDR3 is 15 residues. V was pared by 3 bases and J by 5 bases, with 5 bases of the junction left unmatched. Germline lookup yields CDR1 MGHRA and CDR2 YSYEKL. Written as DNA, the CDR3 is TGCGCCAGCAGCCAGATCGGGACTAGCGGGCACGAGCAGTACTTC. It codes for CASSQIGTSGHEQYF.

The chain links TRBV11-2 to TRBJ1-1; D possibly corresponds to TRBD1 (6 bases). CDR1 and CDR2 from the germline V gene are SGHAT and FQNNGV. The CDR3 has 14 amino acids. Trimming cost V 3 bases and J 7 bases, with 15 bases left between them. For the CDR3, the DNA is TGTGCCAGCAGCTTGGGTTGGTTAGGGGGTGAAGCTTTCTTT. Protein product: CASSLGWLGGEAFF.

The V gene is TRBV3-1 (or the pseudogene TRBV3-2), the J gene TRBJ2-2, with TRBD2 identical over 13 bases. V dropped 0 bases and J dropped 5; count of bases not matched to a gene: 9. This CDR3 contains 19 residues. Germline values: CDR1 LGHDT, CDR2 YNNKEL (reference sequence). CDR3 residues: CASSQELRATSGRTGELFF. CDR3 nucleotides: TGTGCCAGCAGCCAAGAATTGAGAGCGACTAGCGGGAGGACCGGGGAGCTGTTTTTT.

The J gene is TRBJ2-1, the V gene TRBV11-2; 8 bases match TRBD2. The junction had 7 bases not matched to a gene; V was cut back by 0 bases and J by 6 bases. The V gene's germline CDR1 is SGHAT and CDR2 FQNNGV. The CDR3 has 16 amino acids. CDR3 protein: CASSLDRGTRFNEQFF. The CDR3 region has the DNA TGTGCCAGCAGCTTAGATCGGGGGACTAGATTCAATGAGCAGTTCTTC.

The chain uses TRBV5-1 and TRBJ1-4, with 10 bases identical to TRBD1. The CDR3 contains 15 residues. V lost 4 bases, J lost 8 bases, and 8 bases stayed unmatched. CDR1 and CDR2 from the germline V gene are SGHRS and YFSETQ. The CDR3 region is CASSLAGTGDEKLFF. CDR3 DNA sequence: TGCGCCAGCAGCCTCGCCGGGACAGGGGACGAAAAACTGTTTTTT.

V usage is TRBV6-5 and J usage is TRBJ2-7; tentative D call: TRBD1 (6 bases). This CDR3 has 16 amino acids. Germline loops: CDR1 MNHEY, CDR2 SVGAGI. With 2 bases removed from V and 0 bases from J, the gap between germline ends came to 14 bases. CDR3 nucleotide sequence: TGTGCCAGCAGTTACAGTTACAGGGCGAACTCCTACGAGCAGTACTTC. Translated, it gives CASSYSYRANSYEQYF.

The CDR3 DNA reads as TGTGCCAGCAGCGCCCGACAGGGACACGAGCAGTACTTC. Its protein is CASSARQGHEQYF. This sequence joins TRBV12-3 or TRBV12-4 and TRBJ2-7, with 7 bases that match TRBD1. The CDR3 runs to 13 residues. Unmatched junction bases numbered 7, after V lost 6 bases and J lost 5 bases.

This chain connects TRBV5-4 to TRBJ1-2, with D maybe TRBD1 (5 bases). V gave up 4 bases and J gave up 5 bases, with 12 bases separating them. The CDR3 totals 13 residues. CDR1 SGHNT and CDR2 YYREEE come from the germline V gene (reference sequence). CDR3 in DNA: TGTGCCAGCAGCGGGACGGGAGGGTATGGCTACACCTTC. Translating it yields CASSGTGGYGYTF.

This chain joins TRBV7-9 and TRBJ2-3, with 9 bases identical to TRBD1. CDR3 size: 16 residues. Germline CDR1 is SEHNR and CDR2 is FQNEAQ (reference sequence). V trimming: 4 bases; J trimming: 5 bases; junction bases outside the gene matches: 10. The CDR3 DNA reads TGTGCCAGCAGCTCACAGGGGGCCCTAGTAATAGATACGCAGTATTTT. As protein: CASSSQGALVIDTQYF.

This rearrangement joins TRBV5-4 to TRBJ2-3; TRBD2 matches 7 bases. Trimming took 2 bases from V and 2 from J; bases not matched to a gene: 2. Per the germline V gene, CDR1 is SGHNT and CDR2 is YYREEE (reference sequence). This CDR3 is built from 14 residues. The CDR3 loop is CASSLREVTDTQYF. CDR3 in DNA: TGTGCCAGCAGCTTACGGGAGGTCACAGATACGCAGTATTTT.